This TCR beta chain was documented in a study of cytomegalovirus exposure and HLA in healthy donors. This clone has a handful of counts. The CDR3 runs to 14 residues. Per the germline V gene, CDR1 is GTSNPN and CDR2 is SVGIG (reference sequence). Trimming took off 5 bases at V and 0 bases at J, with 14 bases between the two ends. The PCR contained 60 Vbeta and 13 Jbeta primers. Assay: immunoSEQ multiplex PCR; the TCRdb copy retains only in-frame clones and omits some. In the table there are 150,000 to 200,000 clones, roughly 80% of which are singletons. This chain uses TRBV30 with TRBJ2-7, with D maybe TRBD2 (5 bases). What was sequenced was PBMCs. This sequence was found in a female donor in good health and CMV-seronegative. The CDR3 loop reads CAWDLAGSSYEQYF. CDR3 sequence (DNA): TGTGCCTGGGATTTAGCTGGGAGCTCCTACGAGCAGTACTTC.